This TCR beta chain is from a study of blood T cell repertoires in COVID-19. Whole-study context: T cells, B-cell-depleted T cells, or PBMCs supplied cDNA or gDNA.

The CDR3 has 17 residues. Germline V gene sequence: CDR1 LGHDT, CDR2 YNNKEL (reference sequence). V shed 1 base and J 2 bases; nucleotides not matched to a gene: 5. Authors' processing steps: Amplification with reference gene primers provided the estimates of nucleated cell counts. Measured with immunoSEQ multiplex PCR; TCRdb has only the in-frame clones, and not every one. Clonal size and the V and J genes are those of that table, whereas D and trimming came from the DNA. The sample contains around 13,000 clones, around 91% of which appear only once. V is TRBV3-1 (or the pseudogene TRBV3-2) and J is TRBJ1-3; 10 bases are shared with TRBD1. What was sequenced was peripheral blood. This clonotype originated in a man aged 50-60 years with active COVID-19. The CDR3 protein is CASSQVPGTGAGNTIYF. The CDR3 coding sequence is TGTGCCAGCAGCCAAGTGCCCGGGACAGGGGCTGGAAACACCATATATTTT.